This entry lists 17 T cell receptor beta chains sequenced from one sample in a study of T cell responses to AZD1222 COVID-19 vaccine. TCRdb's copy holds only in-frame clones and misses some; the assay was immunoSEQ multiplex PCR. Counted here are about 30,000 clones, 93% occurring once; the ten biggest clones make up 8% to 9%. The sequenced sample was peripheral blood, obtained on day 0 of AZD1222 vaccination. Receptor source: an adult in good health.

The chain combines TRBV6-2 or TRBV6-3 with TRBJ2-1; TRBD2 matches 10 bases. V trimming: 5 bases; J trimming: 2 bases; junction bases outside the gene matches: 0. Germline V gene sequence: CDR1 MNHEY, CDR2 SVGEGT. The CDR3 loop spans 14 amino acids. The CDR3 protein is CASSSGGAYNEQFF. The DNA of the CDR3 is TGTGCCAGCAGTAGCGGGGGGGCCTACAATGAGCAGTTCTTC.

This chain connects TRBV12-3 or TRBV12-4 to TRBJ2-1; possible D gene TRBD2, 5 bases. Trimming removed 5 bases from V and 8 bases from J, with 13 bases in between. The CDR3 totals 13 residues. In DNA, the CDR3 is TGTGCCAGCAGTAGGAGTGACGGGGATGAGCAGTTCTTC. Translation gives CASSRSDGDEQFF.

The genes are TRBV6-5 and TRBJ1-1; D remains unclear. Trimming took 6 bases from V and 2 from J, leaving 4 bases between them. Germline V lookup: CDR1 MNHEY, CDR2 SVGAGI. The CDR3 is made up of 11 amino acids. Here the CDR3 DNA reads TGTGCCAGCAGGGCCAACACTGAAGCTTTCTTT. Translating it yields CASRANTEAFF.

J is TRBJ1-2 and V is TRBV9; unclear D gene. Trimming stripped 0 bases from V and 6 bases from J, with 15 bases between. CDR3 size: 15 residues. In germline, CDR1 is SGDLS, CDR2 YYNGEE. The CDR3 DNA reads TGTGCCAGCAGCGTAGCTGGCCAAACGATTCATGGCTACACCTTC. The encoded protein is CASSVAGQTIHGYTF.

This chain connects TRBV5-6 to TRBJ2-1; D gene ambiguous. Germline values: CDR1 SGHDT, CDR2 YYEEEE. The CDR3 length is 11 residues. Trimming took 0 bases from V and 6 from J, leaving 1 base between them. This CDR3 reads CASSLGNEQFF. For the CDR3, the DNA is TGTGCCAGCAGCTTGGGCAATGAGCAGTTCTTC.

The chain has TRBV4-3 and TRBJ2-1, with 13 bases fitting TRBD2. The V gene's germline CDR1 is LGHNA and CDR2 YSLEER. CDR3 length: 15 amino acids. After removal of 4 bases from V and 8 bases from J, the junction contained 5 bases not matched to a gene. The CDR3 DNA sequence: TGCGCCAGCAGCCTACTAGCGGGAGGGCCCGATGAGCAGTTCTTC. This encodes CASSLLAGGPDEQFF.

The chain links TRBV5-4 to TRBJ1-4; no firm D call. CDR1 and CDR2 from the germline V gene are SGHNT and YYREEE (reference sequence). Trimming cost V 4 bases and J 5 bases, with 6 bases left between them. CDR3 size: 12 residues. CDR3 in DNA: TGTGCCAGCAGCCGGGAGAATGAAAAACTGTTTTTT. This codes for CASSRENEKLFF.

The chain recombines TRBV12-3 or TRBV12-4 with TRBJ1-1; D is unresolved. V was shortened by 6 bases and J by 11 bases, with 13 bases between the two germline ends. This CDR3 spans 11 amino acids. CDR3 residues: CASSLGPEAFF. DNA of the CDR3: TGTGCCAGCAGCCTAGGGCCCGAGGCTTTCTTT.

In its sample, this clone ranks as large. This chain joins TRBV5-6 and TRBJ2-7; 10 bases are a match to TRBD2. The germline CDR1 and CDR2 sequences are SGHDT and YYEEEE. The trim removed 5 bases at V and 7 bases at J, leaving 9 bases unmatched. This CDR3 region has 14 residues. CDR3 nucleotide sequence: TGTGCCAGCAGGATAGCGGGGGGAACTCTAGAGCAGTACTTC. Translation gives CASRIAGGTLEQYF.

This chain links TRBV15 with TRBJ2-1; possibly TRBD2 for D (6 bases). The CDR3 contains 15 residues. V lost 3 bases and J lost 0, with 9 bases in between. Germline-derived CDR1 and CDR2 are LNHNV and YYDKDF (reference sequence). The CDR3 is CATSRLASSYNEQFF. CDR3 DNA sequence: TGTGCCACCAGCAGGCTAGCGTCCTCCTACAATGAGCAGTTCTTC.

CDR3 in DNA: TGTGCCAGTTTCGGACTAGCGGGAGTAGAGACCCAGTACTTC. Translation gives CASFGLAGVETQYF. This chain links TRBV18 with TRBJ2-5; the match to TRBD2 covers 13 bases. The CDR3 sequence is 14 residues long. The germline V gene encodes CDR1 KGHSH and CDR2 LQKENI. Unmatched junction bases numbered 5, after V lost 9 bases and J lost 4 bases.

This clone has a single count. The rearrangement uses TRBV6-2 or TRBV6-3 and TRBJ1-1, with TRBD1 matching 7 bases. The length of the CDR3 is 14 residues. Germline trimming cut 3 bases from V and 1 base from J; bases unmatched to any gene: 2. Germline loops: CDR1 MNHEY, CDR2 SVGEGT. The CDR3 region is CASSYRTGNTEAFF. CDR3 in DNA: TGTGCCAGCAGTTATAGGACAGGGAACACTGAAGCTTTCTTT.

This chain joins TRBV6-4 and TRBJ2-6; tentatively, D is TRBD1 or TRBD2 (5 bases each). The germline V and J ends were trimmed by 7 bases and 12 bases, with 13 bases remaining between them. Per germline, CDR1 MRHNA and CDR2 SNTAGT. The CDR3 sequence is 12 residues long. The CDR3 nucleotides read TGTGCCAGCAAGGTTAGAGGGGCCGTCCTGACTTTC. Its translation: CASKVRGAVLTF.

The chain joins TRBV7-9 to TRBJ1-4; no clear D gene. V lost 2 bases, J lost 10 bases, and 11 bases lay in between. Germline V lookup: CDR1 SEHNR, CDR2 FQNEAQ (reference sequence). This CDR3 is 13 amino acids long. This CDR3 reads CASSLSLRGKLFF. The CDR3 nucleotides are TGTGCCAGCAGCTTAAGCCTTAGAGGAAAACTGTTTTTT. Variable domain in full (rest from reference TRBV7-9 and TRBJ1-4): DTGVSQNPRHKITKRGQNVTFRCDPISEHNRLYWYRQTLGQGPEFLTYFQNEAQLEKSRLLSDRFSAERPKGSFSTLEIQRTEQGDSAMYLCASSLSLRGKLFFGSGTQLSVL.

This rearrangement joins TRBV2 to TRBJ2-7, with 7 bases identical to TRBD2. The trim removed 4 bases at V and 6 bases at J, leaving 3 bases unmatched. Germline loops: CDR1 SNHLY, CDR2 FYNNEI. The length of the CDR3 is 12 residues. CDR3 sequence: CASSGSGGEQYF. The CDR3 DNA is TGTGCCAGCAGTGGATCGGGGGGCGAGCAGTACTTC.

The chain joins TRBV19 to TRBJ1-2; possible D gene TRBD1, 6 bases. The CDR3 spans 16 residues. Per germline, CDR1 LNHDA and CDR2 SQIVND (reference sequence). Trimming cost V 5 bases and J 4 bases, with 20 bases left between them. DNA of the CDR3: TGTGCCAGTAGTGTGACCCAGGGGATTGCCTTCTATGGCTACACCTTC. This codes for CASSVTQGIAFYGYTF.

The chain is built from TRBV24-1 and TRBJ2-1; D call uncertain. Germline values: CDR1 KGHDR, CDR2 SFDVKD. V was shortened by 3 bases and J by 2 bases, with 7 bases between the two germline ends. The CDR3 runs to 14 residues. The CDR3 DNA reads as TGTGCCACCAGTGATCCTACCACCTACAATGAGCAGTTCTTC. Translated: CATSDPTTYNEQFF.